Listed here are 24 T cell receptor beta chains from one sample, sequenced in a study of cytomegalovirus exposure and HLA in healthy donors. Sequencing was performed with immunoSEQ multiplex PCR; in TCRdb, only in-frame clones are kept and a portion is missing. The sample includes some 98,000 clones, approximately 90% seen only once; the top ten take roughly 4%. Sequencing was carried out using PBMCs. These receptors originate from a woman aged 25 to 39 in good health and CMV-seronegative.

J is TRBJ2-2 and V is TRBV7-2, with a possible D match to TRBD1 (8 bases). V lost 4 bases to trimming and J lost 11 bases, with 17 bases between them. Germline V gene sequence: CDR1 SGHTA, CDR2 FQGNSA. The length of the CDR3 is 14 residues. CDR3 sequence reads: CASSSSHRGGELFF. The CDR3 DNA reads as TGTGCCAGCAGCTCATCTCACAGGGGGGGTGAGCTGTTTTTT.

The chain combines TRBV19 with TRBJ1-2, with a possible D match to TRBD1 (6 bases). V was trimmed by 6 bases and J by 2 bases, leaving 19 bases between them. This CDR3 is built from 16 residues. Germline CDR1 is LNHDA and CDR2 is SQIVND (reference sequence). The CDR3 DNA follows: TGTGCCAGTAGCCCCTTTACAGGGTCCCTCAACTATGGCTACACCTTC. Protein product: CASSPFTGSLNYGYTF.

The chain joins TRBV7-2 to TRBJ2-7, with 12 bases lining up with TRBD2. J gave up 1 base and V 2 bases, and 3 bases lay outside the gene matches. Germline assignment: CDR1 SGHTA and CDR2 FQGNSA. The CDR3 has 16 amino acids. The CDR3 spells CASSLRGTSGSYEQYF. For the CDR3, the DNA is TGTGCCAGCAGCTTAAGAGGGACTAGCGGGTCCTACGAGCAGTACTTC.

The chain combines TRBV19 with TRBJ1-1; a weak D match, TRBD1 (5 bases). Trimming shortened V by 7 bases and J by 1 base, and 13 bases separated the two germline ends. The CDR3 contains 14 residues. Germline V gene lookup returns CDR1 LNHDA and CDR2 SQIVND (reference sequence). CDR3 DNA sequence: TGTGCCAGTACCCCCGACAGCTGGAACACTGAAGCTTTCTTT. This translates into CASTPDSWNTEAFF.

The chain combines TRBV9 with TRBJ1-6, with TRBD1 as a possible D gene (6 bases). This CDR3 is 12 amino acids long. CDR1 and CDR2 (germline): SGDLS, YYNGEE. The V gene lost 1 base and the J gene lost 10 bases, with 6 bases spanning the gap. The CDR3 loop reads CASSVQGSPLHF. The CDR3 DNA follows: TGTGCCAGCAGCGTACAGGGGTCACCCCTCCACTTT.

The chain combines TRBV5-4 with TRBJ1-2; D is perhaps TRBD1 (5 bases). The V end lost 4 bases, the J end lost 3 bases, and 13 bases lay between the germline ends. Germline assignment: CDR1 SGHNT and CDR2 YYREEE (reference sequence). CDR3 length: 14 amino acids. The CDR3 spells CASSQGQVDYGYTF. The CDR3 nucleotides read TGTGCCAGCAGCCAGGGTCAGGTGGACTATGGCTACACCTTC.

V gene TRBV10-3 combines with J gene TRBJ2-7; 7 bases align to TRBD2. Unmatched junction bases numbered 8, after V lost 10 bases and J lost 5 bases. Germline V gene lookup returns CDR1 ENHRY and CDR2 SYGVKD. This CDR3 comprises 12 residues. The CDR3, as DNA: TGTGCCACCTCACGGGCGGGGGACGAGCAGTACTTC. It specifies CATSRAGDEQYF.

The rearrangement joins TRBV5-1 to TRBJ1-2; 7 bases line up with TRBD1. CDR3 length: 13 residues. The V and J ends lost 4 bases and 6 bases, in that order; junction bases with no gene match: 6. Germline V gene lookup returns CDR1 SGHRS and CDR2 YFSETQ. The CDR3 DNA sequence: TGCGCCAGCAGCGTCGGAACAGGGGATGGCTACACCTTC. Translation gives CASSVGTGDGYTF.

The rearrangement joins TRBV29-1 to TRBJ2-1, with D maybe TRBD2 (6 bases). The CDR3 length is 13 residues. The germline V gene has CDR1 SQVTM and CDR2 ANQGSEA. Deletions cut 7 bases from V and 5 bases from J, with 15 bases between. CDR3 in amino acids: CSGRDGSNNEQFF. The DNA of the CDR3 is TGCAGCGGGCGGGACGGCAGTAACAATGAGCAGTTCTTC.

This clone came up once. CDR3 sequence (DNA): TGTGCCAGCAGCGTAGCTCTTGAAGCGGGAGATAACGAGCAGTACTTC. Its translation: CASSVALEAGDNEQYF. The rearrangement joins TRBV9 to TRBJ2-7, with 8 positions matching TRBD2. The CDR3 extends over 16 amino acids. CDR1 is SGDLS and CDR2 is YYNGEE in the germline V gene. With V trimmed by 0 bases and J by 5 bases, 10 bases remained unmatched.

This clone occurred a few times. The CDR3 protein is CASSWQSNTEAFF. The CDR3 DNA sequence: TGCGCCAGCAGTTGGCAGTCGAACACTGAAGCTTTCTTT. The rearrangement links TRBV5-1 to TRBJ1-1; D gene ambiguous. The CDR3 length is 13 residues. The germline gives CDR1 SGHRS, CDR2 YFSETQ. V was shortened by 5 bases and J by 1 base, with 9 bases between the two germline ends.

V is TRBV27 and J is TRBJ2-3; 8 nucleotides line up with TRBD2. The V gene's germline CDR1 is MNHEY and CDR2 SMNVEV (reference sequence). J lost 2 bases, V lost 2 bases, and 9 bases had no gene match. The CDR3 is made up of 17 amino acids. CDR3 sequence: CASSLALRGGYTDTQYF. In nucleotides, the CDR3 is TGTGCCAGCAGTTTAGCTCTCCGCGGGGGGTACACAGATACGCAGTATTTT.

The chain employs TRBV5-1 and TRBJ2-4, with 9 bases lining up with TRBD1. This CDR3 region has 16 residues. V lost 4 bases, J lost 0 bases, and 5 bases stayed unmatched. Germline V gene sequence: CDR1 SGHRS, CDR2 YFSETQ. CDR3 DNA sequence: TGCGCCAGCAGCCATGGACAGGGGCTAGCCAAAAACATTCAGTACTTC. This codes for CASSHGQGLAKNIQYF.

CDR3 sequence (DNA): TGTGCCAGAAGCTTGTGGCCGGGACTCTACCAAATGTACCAAGAGACCCAGTACTTC. Translation gives CARSLWPGLYQMYQETQYF. The V and J genes are TRBV5-3 and TRBJ2-5; TRBD2 is a possible D gene (6 bases). TRBV5-3 is classed as an ORF, of uncertain function. V gave up 1 base and J gave up 0 bases, with 22 bases separating them. This CDR3 contains 19 residues.

This chain links TRBV5-4 with TRBJ2-5, with D perhaps TRBD1 (6 bases). Trimming left V 5 bases short and J 3 bases short, with 11 bases between. Germline loops: CDR1 SGHNT, CDR2 YYREEE (reference sequence). CDR3 length: 13 residues. The CDR3 loop reads CASRIQGEETQYF. In nucleotides, the CDR3 is TGTGCCAGCAGGATACAGGGAGAAGAGACCCAGTACTTC.

The chain recombines TRBV14 with TRBJ2-1, with 8 bases fitting TRBD1. Trimming at V came to 5 bases and at J to 1 base, leaving 10 bases not matched to a gene. This CDR3 is 17 amino acids long. Germline CDR1 and CDR2: SGHDN and FVKESK. CDR3 in DNA: TGTGCCAGCAGCACCAGCCCCGGGACAGGTTCCTACAATGAGCAGTTCTTC. Protein: CASSTSPGTGSYNEQFF.

The chain is built from TRBV25-1 and TRBJ2-3; TRBD2 is a possible D gene (5 bases). The CDR3 spans 14 residues. CDR1 MGHDK and CDR2 SYGVNS come from the germline V gene. V was shortened by 3 bases and J by 2 bases, with 9 bases between the two germline ends. This CDR3 is CASSDYGVTDTQYF. CDR3 nucleotide sequence: TGTGCCAGCAGTGATTACGGGGTCACAGATACGCAGTATTTT.

This rearrangement joins TRBV6-5 to TRBJ2-1; D may be TRBD2 (5 bases). The germline V and J ends were trimmed by 2 bases and 3 bases, with 11 bases remaining between them. The CDR3 sequence is 15 residues long. CDR1 is MNHEY, CDR2 SVGAGI, per germline. Written as DNA, the CDR3 is TGTGCCAGCAGTTACGGGCTAGCAGTCTACAATGAGCAGTTCTTC. This gives the protein CASSYGLAVYNEQFF.

The genes are TRBV5-1 and TRBJ2-3, with 9 bases identical to TRBD2. Trimming cost V 4 bases and J 0 bases; bases outside gene matches: 0. Germline CDR1 is SGHRS and CDR2 is YFSETQ. The CDR3 spans 14 residues. CDR3 protein: CASSAGGSTDTQYF. CDR3 nucleotides: TGCGCCAGCAGCGCGGGGGGGAGCACAGATACGCAGTATTTT.

The sample holds one count of this clone. V gene TRBV28 combines with J gene TRBJ1-5, with unresolved D. Germline V gene data show CDR1 as MDHEN and CDR2 as SYDVKM. The ends were cut back, 3 bases at V and 4 bases at J, with 4 bases in the middle. This CDR3 region has 12 residues. Written as DNA, the CDR3 is TGTGCCAGCAGTTTTACTAATCAGCCCCAGCATTTT. This gives the protein CASSFTNQPQHF.

J is TRBJ2-1 and V is TRBV11-3; D gene uncertain. The V gene lost 1 base and the J gene lost 6 bases, with 10 bases spanning the gap. CDR1 and CDR2 (germline): SGHNT, YENEEA. The CDR3 is 14 amino acids. CDR3 bases: TGTGCCAGCAGCTTAGGGCCTCCACCCAATGAGCAGTTCTTC. It encodes CASSLGPPPNEQFF.

The J gene is TRBJ1-5, the V gene TRBV19, with no clear D. The germline CDR1 and CDR2 sequences are LNHDA and SQIVND (reference sequence). V was shortened by 2 bases and J by 1 base, with 6 bases between the two germline ends. CDR3 size: 14 residues. CDR3 DNA: TGTGCCAGTAGTATAACGACAAGCAATCAGCCCCAGCATTTT. Residues: CASSITTSNQPQHF.

The genes are TRBV7-9 and TRBJ2-7; D call uncertain. The germline V and J ends were trimmed by 5 bases and 5 bases, with 13 bases remaining between them. CDR1 and CDR2 (germline): SEHNR, FQNEAQ (reference sequence). The CDR3 extends over 13 amino acids. The CDR3 protein is CASSRLLLNEQYF. CDR3 nucleotide sequence: TGTGCCAGCAGCAGACTGCTACTAAACGAGCAGTACTTC.

This clone was detected a few times. V and J are TRBV5-1 and TRBJ1-6, with D possibly TRBD1 on 6 matching bases. The V end was cut by 4 bases, the J end by 8 bases, with 13 bases between. CDR1 and CDR2 (germline): SGHRS, YFSETQ. This CDR3 is built from 14 residues. CDR3 in DNA: TGCGCCAGCAGCATAGACAGGTACCATTCACCCCTCCACTTT. Its protein product is CASSIDRYHSPLHF.